This T cell receptor (beta chain) was recorded in a study of T-cell memory formation after mild COVID-19. Across the study: TCR clusters were mostly confined to one donor each.

In TCRdb, the 5' RACE reads were re-called with MiXCR into one record per CDR3 protein. The data contain 210,000 or so distinct CDR3 sequences, around 30% of them singletons. Findings of the study overall: In second-wave clones peaking day 37, SARS-CoV-2 specificity remained unconfirmed. Contracting CD4+ clones were located mainly in CM and EM, and CD8+ clones in EMRA.

A word on this clonotype: Its antigen is unknown.

This CDR3 has 16 amino acids. CDR1 SGHAT and CDR2 FQNNGV come from the germline V gene. V was cut by 4 bases and J by 4 bases, with 19 bases left in between. The genes are TRBV11-2 and TRBJ1-2; unclear D gene. Sequencing used PBMCs or a T cell subset sorted from them (not recorded which). This receptor was taken from an adult woman who had mild COVID-19 (a few samples of this study predate the infection). Cell type and time point are not known. CDR3 sequence (DNA): TGTGCCAGCAGCTCGATAACCAGAGGACCTTCCTATGGCTACACCTTC. Translation gives CASSSITRGPSYGYTF.